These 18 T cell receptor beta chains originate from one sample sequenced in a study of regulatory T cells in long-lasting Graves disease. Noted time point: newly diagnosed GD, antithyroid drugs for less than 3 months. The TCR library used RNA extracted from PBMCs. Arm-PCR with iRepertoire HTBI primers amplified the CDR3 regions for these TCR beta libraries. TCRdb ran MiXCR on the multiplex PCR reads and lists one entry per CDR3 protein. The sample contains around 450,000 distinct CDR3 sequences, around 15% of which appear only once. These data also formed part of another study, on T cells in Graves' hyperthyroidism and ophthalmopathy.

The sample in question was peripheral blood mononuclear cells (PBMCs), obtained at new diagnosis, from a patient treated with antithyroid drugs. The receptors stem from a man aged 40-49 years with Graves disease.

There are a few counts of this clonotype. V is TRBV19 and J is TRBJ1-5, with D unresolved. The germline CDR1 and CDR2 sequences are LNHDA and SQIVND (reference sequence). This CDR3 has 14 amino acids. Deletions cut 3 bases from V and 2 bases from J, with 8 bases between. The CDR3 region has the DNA TGTGCCAGTAGTATTGAGGATGGCAATCAGCCCCAGCATTTT. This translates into CASSIEDGNQPQHF.

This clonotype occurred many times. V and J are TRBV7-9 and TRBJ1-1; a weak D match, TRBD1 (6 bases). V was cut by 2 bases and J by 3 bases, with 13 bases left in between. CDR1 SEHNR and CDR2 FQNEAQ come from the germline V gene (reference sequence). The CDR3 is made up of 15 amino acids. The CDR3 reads CASSLMAGGDTEAFF. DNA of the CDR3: TGTGCCAGCAGCTTAATGGCGGGGGGCGACACTGAAGCTTTCTTT.

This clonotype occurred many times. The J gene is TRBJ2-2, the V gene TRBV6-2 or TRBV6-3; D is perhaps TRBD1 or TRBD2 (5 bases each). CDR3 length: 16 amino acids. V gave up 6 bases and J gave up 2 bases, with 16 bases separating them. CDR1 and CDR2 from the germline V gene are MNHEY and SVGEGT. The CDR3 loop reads CASSRDVRGNTGELFF. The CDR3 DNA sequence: TGTGCCAGCAGCAGGGACGTTCGGGGCAACACCGGGGAGCTGTTTTTT.

CDR3 sequence: CSAPAAGSDTQYF. The CDR3 DNA sequence: TGCAGTGCCCCGGCGGCAGGTTCTGATACGCAGTATTTT. The chain links TRBV20-1 to TRBJ2-3; D uncertain. V lost 6 bases to trimming and J lost 6 bases, with 16 bases between them. CDR1 is DFQATT, CDR2 SNEGSKA, per germline (reference sequence). The CDR3 is 13 residues long.

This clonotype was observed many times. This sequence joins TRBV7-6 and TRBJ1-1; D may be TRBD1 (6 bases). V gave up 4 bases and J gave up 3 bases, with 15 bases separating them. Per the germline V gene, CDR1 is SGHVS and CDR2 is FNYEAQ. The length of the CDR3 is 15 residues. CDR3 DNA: TGTGCCAGCAGCTACCTTGTAGGGGGGGACACTGAAGCTTTCTTT. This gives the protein CASSYLVGGDTEAFF.

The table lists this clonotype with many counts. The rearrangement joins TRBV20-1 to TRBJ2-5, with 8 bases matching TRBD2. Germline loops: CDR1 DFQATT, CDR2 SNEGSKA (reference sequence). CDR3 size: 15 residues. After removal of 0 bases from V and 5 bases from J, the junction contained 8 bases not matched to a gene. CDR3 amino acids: CSARDVTSGRETQYF. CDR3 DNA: TGCAGTGCTAGAGATGTAACTAGCGGCAGGGAGACCCAGTACTTC.

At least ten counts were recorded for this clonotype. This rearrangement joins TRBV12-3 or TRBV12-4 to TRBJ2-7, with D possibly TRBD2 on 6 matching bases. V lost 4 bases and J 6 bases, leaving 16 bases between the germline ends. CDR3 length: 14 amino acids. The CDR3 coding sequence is TGTGCCAGCAGTTCGACCGGGGGACGGTTCGAGCAGTACTTC. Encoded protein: CASSSTGGRFEQYF.

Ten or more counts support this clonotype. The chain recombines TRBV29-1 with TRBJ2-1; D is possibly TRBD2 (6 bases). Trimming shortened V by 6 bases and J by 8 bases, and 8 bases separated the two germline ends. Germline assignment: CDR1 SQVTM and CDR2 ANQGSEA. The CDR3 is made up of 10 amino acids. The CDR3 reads CSVRRDEQFF. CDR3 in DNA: TGCAGCGTGAGGAGGGATGAGCAGTTCTTC.

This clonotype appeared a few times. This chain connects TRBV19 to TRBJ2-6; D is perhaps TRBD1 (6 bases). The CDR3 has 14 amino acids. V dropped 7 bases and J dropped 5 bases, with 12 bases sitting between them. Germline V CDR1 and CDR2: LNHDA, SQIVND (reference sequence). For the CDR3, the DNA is TGTGCCAGTAACCCACAGGGTTGGGCCAACGTCCTGACTTTC. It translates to CASNPQGWANVLTF.

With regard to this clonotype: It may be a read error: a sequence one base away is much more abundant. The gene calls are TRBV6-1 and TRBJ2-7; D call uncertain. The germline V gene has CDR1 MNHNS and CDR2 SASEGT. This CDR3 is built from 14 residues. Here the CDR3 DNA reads TGTACCAGCAACAGAAGACGTTCCTCCTACGAGCAGTACTTC. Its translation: CTSNRRRSSYEQYF.

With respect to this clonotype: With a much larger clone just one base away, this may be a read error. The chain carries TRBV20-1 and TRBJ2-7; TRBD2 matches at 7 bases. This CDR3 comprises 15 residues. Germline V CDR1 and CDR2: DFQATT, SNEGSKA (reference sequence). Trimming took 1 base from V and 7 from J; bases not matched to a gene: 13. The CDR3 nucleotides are TGCAGTGCTAGAGCACTACTAGCGTTAGACGATGAGCAGTACTTC. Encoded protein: CSARALLALDDEQYF.

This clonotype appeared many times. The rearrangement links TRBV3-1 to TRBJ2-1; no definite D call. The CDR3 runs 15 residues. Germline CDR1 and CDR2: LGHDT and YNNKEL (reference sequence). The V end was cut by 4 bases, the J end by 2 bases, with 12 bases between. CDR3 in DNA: TGTGCCAGCAGCCCACCGGAGTCCCCCTACAATGAGCAGTTCTTC. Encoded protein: CASSPPESPYNEQFF.

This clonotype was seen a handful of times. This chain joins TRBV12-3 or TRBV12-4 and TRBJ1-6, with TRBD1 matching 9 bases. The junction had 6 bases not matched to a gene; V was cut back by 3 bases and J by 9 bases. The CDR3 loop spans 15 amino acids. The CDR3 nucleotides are TGTGCCAGCAGTTTTTACAGGGGGCGAAGTTCACCCCTCCACTTT. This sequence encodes CASSFYRGRSSPLHF.

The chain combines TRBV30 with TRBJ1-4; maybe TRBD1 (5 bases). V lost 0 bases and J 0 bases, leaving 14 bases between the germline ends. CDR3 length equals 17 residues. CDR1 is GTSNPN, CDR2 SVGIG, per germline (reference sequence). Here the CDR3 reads CAWSVGGTAATNEKLFF. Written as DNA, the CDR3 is TGTGCCTGGAGTGTGGGGGGTACCGCAGCAACTAATGAAAAACTGTTTTTT.

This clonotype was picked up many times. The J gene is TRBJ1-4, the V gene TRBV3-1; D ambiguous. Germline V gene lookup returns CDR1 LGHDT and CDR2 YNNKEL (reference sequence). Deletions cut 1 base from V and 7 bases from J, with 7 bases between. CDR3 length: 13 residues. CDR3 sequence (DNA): TGTGCCAGCAGCCAAGCGTGGGGTGAAAAACTGTTTTTT. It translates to CASSQAWGEKLFF.

The CDR3 DNA reads as TGTGCCAGCAGTTACTCGATATCCATGAGCGGGGAGACCCAGTACTTC. Amino acid sequence: CASSYSISMSGETQYF. The chain carries TRBV6-5 and TRBJ2-5, with D tentatively TRBD2 (6 bases). V shed 0 bases and J shed 5 bases, with 16 bases lying between them. Germline V gene sequence: CDR1 MNHEY, CDR2 SVGAGI. This CDR3 region has 16 residues.

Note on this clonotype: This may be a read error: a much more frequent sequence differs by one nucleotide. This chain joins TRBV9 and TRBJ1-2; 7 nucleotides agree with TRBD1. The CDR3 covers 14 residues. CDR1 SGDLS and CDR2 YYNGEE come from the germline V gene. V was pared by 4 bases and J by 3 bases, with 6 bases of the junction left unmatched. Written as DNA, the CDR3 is TGTGCCAGCAGCTTCGCAGGGGGGGACTATGGCTACACCTTC. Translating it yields CASSFAGGDYGYTF. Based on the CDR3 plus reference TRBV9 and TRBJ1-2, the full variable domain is DSGVTQTPKHLITATGQRVTLRCSPRSGDLSVYWYQQSLDQGLQFLIQYYNGEERAKGNILERFSAQQFPDLHSELNLSSLELGDSALYFCASSFAGGDYGYTFGSGTRLTVV.

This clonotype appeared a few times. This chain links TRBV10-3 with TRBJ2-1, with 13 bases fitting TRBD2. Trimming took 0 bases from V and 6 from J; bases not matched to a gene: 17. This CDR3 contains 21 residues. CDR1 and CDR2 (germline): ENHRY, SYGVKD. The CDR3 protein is CAISESRQGRTSGRGGNEQFF. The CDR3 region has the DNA TGTGCCATCAGTGAGTCGCGGCAGGGACGTACTAGCGGGAGGGGAGGCAATGAGCAGTTCTTC.